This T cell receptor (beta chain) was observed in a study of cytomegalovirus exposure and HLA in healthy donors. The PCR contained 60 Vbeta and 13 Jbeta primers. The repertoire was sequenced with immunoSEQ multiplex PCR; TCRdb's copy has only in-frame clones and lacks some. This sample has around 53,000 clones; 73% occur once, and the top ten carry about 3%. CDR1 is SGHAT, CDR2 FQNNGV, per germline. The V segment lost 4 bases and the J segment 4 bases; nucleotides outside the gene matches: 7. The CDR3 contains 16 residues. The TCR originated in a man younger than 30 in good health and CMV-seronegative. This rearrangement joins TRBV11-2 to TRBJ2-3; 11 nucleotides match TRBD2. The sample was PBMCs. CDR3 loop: CASSSLAGGRADTQYF. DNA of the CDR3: TGTGCCAGCAGCTCGCTAGCGGGAGGCCGTGCAGATACGCAGTATTTT.